The rows below give T cell receptor beta chains drawn from one sample of a study of response to subunit inactivated influenza vaccine. TCRdb reprocessed the RT-PCR reads via MiXCR and lists one record per CDR3 protein. The sample yields about 800,000 distinct CDR3 sequences, 21% seen once. This specimen was PBMCs from blood, taken 5 days after vaccination. These receptors all come from a man aged 50-60 years who received an inactivated influenza vaccine. The CDR3 runs from the conserved cysteine through the conserved F or W. A D gene is named only where the DNA matches it firmly. Only some rows state a clone size, as once, few, many or a class for expanded clones.

>NA|NA|TRBV5-1|TRBJ2-5
CASSPTVHGDQETQYF
TGCGCCAGCAGCCCGACAGTCCATGGAGACCAAGAGACCCAGTACTTC
>NA|few|TRBV6-5|TRBJ2-3
CASSYEGLRTDTQYF
TGTGCCAGCAGTTACGAGGGACTGCGCACAGATACGCAGTATTTT
>NA|NA|TRBV4-3|TRBJ1-2
CASSQGTGLNYGYTF
TGCGCCAGCAGCCAAGGTACAGGGCTCAACTATGGCTACACCTTC
>NA|NA|TRBV10-3|TRBJ1-5
CAISEPGKQPQHF
TGTGCCATCAGTGAGCCTGGGAAGCAGCCCCAGCATTTT
>NA|few|TRBV15|TRBJ2-1
CATSRDIANEQFF
TGTGCCACCAGCAGAGATATTGCCAATGAGCAGTTCTTC
>TRBD1|NA|TRBV9|TRBJ1-5
CASSVVPRDRGRNQPQHF
TGTGCCAGCAGCGTCGTCCCCCGGGACAGGGGTCGCAATCAGCCCCAGCATTTT
>NA|many|TRBV5-4|TRBJ1-2
CASSLVGDYGYTF
TGTGCCAGCAGCTTGGTAGGGGACTATGGCTACACCTTC
>TRBD2|NA|TRBV11-2|TRBJ2-7
CASSLEVAGLQYF
TGTGCCAGCAGCTTAGAAGTAGCGGGGTTACAGTACTTC
>TRBD1|few|TRBV5-1|TRBJ1-2
CASSLETGGKAGYTF
TGCGCCAGCAGCTTAGAAACAGGGGGCAAGGCTGGCTACACCTTC
>NA|NA|TRBV6-2/TRBV6-3|TRBJ2-5
CASSRGAQYF
TGTGCCAGCAGTAGGGGGGCCCAGTACTTC
>TRBD1|few|TRBV24-1|TRBJ2-1
CATSDPPDLYRGDNEQFF
TGTGCCACCAGTGATCCTCCAGATCTATACAGGGGCGACAATGAGCAGTTCTTC
>NA|many|TRBV20-1|TRBJ2-1
CSARTGLHEQFF
TGCAGTGCTAGAACCGGACTCCATGAGCAGTTCTTC
>TRBD2|once|TRBV20-1|TRBJ2-2
CSARGLLSGGANTGELFF
TGCAGTGCTAGAGGCCTTCTGAGCGGGGGGGCCAACACCGGGGAGCTGTTTTTT
>TRBD2|NA|TRBV27|TRBJ2-1
CASTPGTSGRNEQFF
TGCGCCAGCACACCCGGGACTAGCGGGAGGAATGAGCAGTTCTTC
>NA|NA|TRBV6-6|TRBJ2-3
CASSYSTPNTQYF
TGTGCCAGCAGTTACTCGACTCCAAATACGCAGTATTTT
>NA|NA|TRBV29-1|TRBJ1-1
CSVEVQEGTEAFF
TGCAGCGTTGAAGTACAGGAAGGCACTGAAGCTTTCTTT
>TRBD2|NA|TRBV3-1|TRBJ2-2
CASSRGTGGRTGELFF
TGTGCCAGCAGCCGAGGAACGGGGGGACGGACCGGGGAGCTGTTTTTT
>TRBD1|NA|TRBV5-4|TRBJ2-5
CASSIPGQGFLKTQYF
TGTGCCAGCAGCATTCCGGGACAGGGCTTTCTGAAGACCCAGTACTTC
>TRBD1|NA|TRBV7-9|TRBJ2-7
CASSFHLGQGGYEQYF
TGTGCCAGCAGCTTTCACCTAGGACAGGGGGGATACGAGCAGTACTTC